This T cell receptor (beta chain) derives from a study of CD8+ T cells in alopecia areata. The trim removed 6 bases at V and 3 bases at J, leaving 9 bases unmatched. Germline V gives CDR1 MNHEY, CDR2 SMNVEV (reference sequence). The CDR3 runs 15 residues. Treatment noted: oral pan-JAK inhibitor, 5-10 mg twice daily. The authors extracted RNA and reverse transcribed it into cDNA as the sequencing template. Sequencing was performed with immunoSEQ multiplex PCR; in TCRdb, only in-frame clones are kept and a portion is missing. The data hold 90,000 or so clones, with roughly 47% observed a single time. The source material was CD8+ T cells sorted from blood, sampled at week 24, from a patient treated with tofacitinib. The TCR was taken from a human donor with alopecia areata. The chain uses TRBV27 and TRBJ2-7; 9 bases are a match to TRBD1. The CDR3 spells CASSPRGGQGYEQYF. In DNA form, the CDR3 reads TGTGCCAGCAGCCCAAGGGGGGGACAGGGCTACGAGCAGTACTTC.